These 27 T cell receptor beta chains were sequenced from one sample in a study of control samples from healthy donors and cancer patients. Some clones are missing from TCRdb's copy, which holds only in-frame ones; the method was immunoSEQ multiplex PCR. The sample holds some 150,000 clones, around 95% seen once. Sequences were obtained from blood. These receptors were taken from an older woman in good health.

The chain carries TRBV19 and TRBJ1-1; 10 positions match TRBD1. The junction had 7 bases not matched to a gene; V was cut back by 5 bases and J by 1 base. The CDR3 runs 16 residues. Per germline, CDR1 LNHDA and CDR2 SQIVND (reference sequence). The CDR3, as DNA: TGTGCCAGTAGTCCTATTGACAGGGGGCAGAACACTGAAGCTTTCTTT. Amino acid sequence: CASSPIDRGQNTEAFF. The variable domain in full, with the rest retrieved from reference TRBV19 and TRBJ1-1, is DGGITQSPKYLFRKEGQNVTLSCEQNLNHDAMYWYRQDPGQGLRLIYYSQIVNDFQKGDIAEGYSVSREKKESFPLTVTSAQKNPTAFYLCASSPIDRGQNTEAFFGQGTRLTVV.

This chain links TRBV6-5 with TRBJ1-1; D call uncertain. The CDR3 runs to 11 residues. Trimming shortened V by 6 bases and J by 5 bases, and 7 bases separated the two germline ends. Germline V gives CDR1 MNHEY, CDR2 SVGAGI. CDR3 loop: CASSGGTEAFF. DNA of the CDR3: TGTGCCAGCAGCGGAGGGACTGAAGCTTTCTTT.

This clone has only one observation. The gene calls are TRBV5-1 and TRBJ1-2; D is possibly TRBD1 (6 bases). Germline-derived CDR1 and CDR2 are SGHRS and YFSETQ. V dropped 0 bases and J dropped 8 bases, with 11 bases sitting between them. The CDR3 is 13 amino acids. The CDR3 nucleotides are TGCGCCAGCAGCTTGGACAGGGAGAGGGGCTACACCTTC. Its translation is CASSLDRERGYTF. Full variable domain (missing parts from reference TRBV5-1 and TRBJ1-2): KAGVTQTPRYLIKTRGQQVTLSCSPISGHRSVSWYQQTPGQGLQFLFEYFSETQRNKGNFPGRFSGRQFSNSRSEMNVSTLELGDSALYLCASSLDRERGYTFGSGTRLTVV.

V usage is TRBV9 and J usage is TRBJ2-7; D could derive from TRBD1 or TRBD2 (5 bases each). The CDR3 spans 16 residues. Per the germline V gene, CDR1 is SGDLS and CDR2 is YYNGEE. The V gene lost 0 bases and the J gene lost 0 bases, with 13 bases spanning the gap. The CDR3 region has the DNA TGTGCCAGCAGCGTAGCCCCGAGTGGGGGCTCCTACGAGCAGTACTTC. It yields the protein CASSVAPSGGSYEQYF.

On this clone itself: This specimen includes other DNA sequences encoding the same CDR3. The chain has TRBV18 and TRBJ1-2; TRBD1 agrees at 7 bases. Germline V gives CDR1 KGHSH, CDR2 LQKENI. The length of the CDR3 is 13 residues. V lost 2 bases, J lost 3 bases, and 0 bases stayed unmatched. The CDR3: CASSPDRDYGYTF. For the CDR3, the DNA is TGTGCCAGCTCACCAGACAGGGACTATGGCTACACCTTC.

The rearrangement joins TRBV3-1 (or the pseudogene TRBV3-2) to TRBJ2-1, with 8 bases identical to TRBD2. The CDR3 is made up of 15 amino acids. Germline V gene lookup returns CDR1 LGHDT and CDR2 YNNKEL (reference sequence). V shed 4 bases and J 3 bases; nucleotides not matched to a gene: 5. CDR3 bases: TGTGCCAGCAGCCCCGGGGGGGCCAGCTACAATGAGCAGTTCTTC. Protein sequence: CASSPGGASYNEQFF.

V usage is TRBV5-1 and J usage is TRBJ2-7; 7 nucleotides match TRBD1. CDR1 SGHRS and CDR2 YFSETQ come from the germline V gene. The CDR3 contains 15 residues. V lost 2 bases to trimming and J lost 3 bases; unmatched junction nucleotides: 8. CDR3 coding DNA: TGCGCCAGCAGCTTCGACCCGGGACAGAGCTACGAGCAGTACTTC. This translates into CASSFDPGQSYEQYF.

V is TRBV18 and J is TRBJ2-1, with D maybe TRBD2 (6 bases). CDR3 length: 19 amino acids. V was shortened by 3 bases and J by 2 bases, with 23 bases between the two germline ends. In germline, CDR1 is KGHSH, CDR2 LQKENI. This CDR3 is CASSPSTYAWGEPYNEQFF. DNA for the CDR3: TGTGCCAGCTCACCCTCAACATACGCGTGGGGGGAACCCTACAATGAGCAGTTCTTC. The whole variable domain, filled in from reference TRBV18 and TRBJ2-1, reads NAGVMQNPRHLVRRRGQEARLRCSPMKGHSHVYWYRQLPEEGLKFMVYLQKENIIDESGMPKERFSAEFPKEGPSILRIQQVVRGDSAAYFCASSPSTYAWGEPYNEQFFGPGTRLTVL.

The chain couples TRBV18 to TRBJ1-3; D may be TRBD1 (5 bases). CDR3 length: 15 amino acids. The V end lost 0 bases, the J end lost 3 bases, and 9 bases lay between the germline ends. CDR1 KGHSH and CDR2 LQKENI come from the germline V gene. CDR3 sequence (DNA): TGTGCCAGCTCACCACCTGGGGGAGTTGGAAACACCATATATTTT. Translation: CASSPPGGVGNTIYF.

The chain recombines TRBV18 with TRBJ1-1; D ambiguous. CDR3 length equals 13 residues. The germline gives CDR1 KGHSH, CDR2 LQKENI. V was shortened by 5 bases and J by 1 base, with 8 bases between the two germline ends. The CDR3 loop reads CASSTDQNTEAFF. The CDR3, as DNA: TGTGCCAGCTCAACCGACCAGAACACTGAAGCTTTCTTT.

The gene calls are TRBV18 and TRBJ2-5, with no clear D. The germline V gene encodes CDR1 KGHSH and CDR2 LQKENI. This CDR3 comprises 13 residues. V lost 2 bases, J lost 4 bases, and 8 bases lay in between. The CDR3 reads CASSPAQRETQYF. In nucleotides, the CDR3 is TGTGCCAGCTCACCAGCACAGCGAGAGACCCAGTACTTC.

The rearrangement joins TRBV7-9 to TRBJ1-2; D is undetermined. Germline V lookup: CDR1 SEHNR, CDR2 FQNEAQ (reference sequence). V was clipped by 4 bases and J by 4 bases, with 16 bases between them. The CDR3 covers 15 residues. The CDR3 protein is CASSSPRGQTYGYTF. DNA for the CDR3: TGTGCCAGCAGCTCCCCACGAGGGCAGACCTATGGCTACACCTTC.

As to this clone: Additional DNA sequences in this sample encode the identical CDR3. This sequence joins TRBV7-3 and TRBJ1-3; D perhaps matches TRBD1 (5 bases). Trimming shortened V by 2 bases and J by 0 bases, and 11 bases separated the two germline ends. Germline loops: CDR1 SGHTA, CDR2 FQGTGA. The CDR3 is 16 amino acids. The CDR3 reads CASSLFGASSGNTIYF. CDR3 DNA: TGTGCCAGCAGCTTATTTGGGGCCAGCTCTGGAAACACCATATATTTT.

The rearrangement links TRBV5-1 to TRBJ2-1; perhaps D is TRBD1 or TRBD2 (5 bases each). Germline CDR1 is SGHRS and CDR2 is YFSETQ. Between the trimmed V and J ends, which lost 4 bases and 2 bases, there was a span of 13 bases. The CDR3 sequence is 15 residues long. The CDR3 DNA follows: TGCGCCAGCAGCAACCGGGACGGCGCCTACAATGAGCAGTTCTTC. Its translation: CASSNRDGAYNEQFF.

The chain links TRBV7-8 to TRBJ1-2; no firm D call. Germline CDR1 is SGHVS and CDR2 is FQNEAQ. This CDR3 is built from 14 residues. V was pared by 1 base and J by 1 base, with 7 bases between. The CDR3 spells CASSLVVDNYGYTF. CDR3 DNA: TGTGCCAGCAGCTTAGTGGTGGATAACTATGGCTACACCTTC.

The chain has TRBV21-1 and TRBJ1-6; the tabulated D call, TRBD1, remains unverified against the DNA. TRBV21-1 is a listed pseudogene. The CDR3 consists of 17 residues. The DNA of the CDR3 is TGTGCCAGCAGCAAAGGCCACCCCAGCTCCTATAATTCACCCCTCCACTTT. Translated, it gives CASSKGHPSSYNSPLHF.

V and J are TRBV6-6 and TRBJ2-3; 12 bases line up with TRBD2. The CDR3 loop spans 16 amino acids. Trimming cost V 2 bases and J 5 bases; bases outside gene matches: 5. Per germline, CDR1 MNHNY and CDR2 SVGAGI (reference sequence). The CDR3 loop reads CASSYGLAGPGDTQYF. The CDR3 nucleotides read TGTGCCAGCAGTTACGGACTAGCGGGGCCGGGAGATACGCAGTATTTT.

J is TRBJ1-5 and V is TRBV29-1; D gene unclear. CDR3 length: 13 residues. The V and J ends lost 5 bases and 0 bases respectively, with 8 bases between them. Germline V CDR1 and CDR2: SQVTM, ANQGSEA. The CDR3 DNA sequence: TGCAGCGTTAAACAGTATAGCAATCAGCCCCAGCATTTT. Its translation is CSVKQYSNQPQHF.

The V gene is TRBV3-1 (or the pseudogene TRBV3-2), the J gene TRBJ1-5, with no clear D. CDR1 and CDR2 (germline): LGHDT, YNNKEL (reference sequence). The V gene lost 1 base and the J gene lost 1 base, with 5 bases spanning the gap. There are 14 residues in the CDR3. The CDR3 coding sequence is TGTGCCAGCAGCCAAGGGGTAAGCAATCAGCCCCAGCATTTT. Amino acid sequence: CASSQGVSNQPQHF.

This clone was counted once. The V and J genes are TRBV19 and TRBJ2-3; TRBD2 matches 13 bases. This CDR3 has 17 amino acids. V dropped 2 bases and J dropped 5; count of bases not matched to a gene: 7. The germline V gene encodes CDR1 LNHDA and CDR2 SQIVND (reference sequence). The CDR3 loop is CASSILGTSGEIDTQYF. The CDR3 coding sequence is TGTGCCAGTAGTATACTCGGGACTAGCGGGGAGATAGATACGCAGTATTTT.

The chain joins TRBV27 to TRBJ2-5; D call uncertain. Germline V gene data show CDR1 as MNHEY and CDR2 as SMNVEV (reference sequence). The CDR3 runs 15 residues. V dropped 2 bases and J dropped 2 bases, with 12 bases sitting between them. CDR3 DNA sequence: TGTGCCAGCAGTTTAGCGCTAGGACCACAAGAGACCCAGTACTTC. Its translation: CASSLALGPQETQYF.

J is TRBJ1-4 and V is TRBV5-1, with D possibly being TRBD1 (5 bases). CDR3 length equals 13 residues. The V and J ends lost 0 bases and 8 bases respectively, with 8 bases between them. CDR1 SGHRS and CDR2 YFSETQ come from the germline V gene. For the CDR3, the DNA is TGCGCCAGCAGCTTGGAGGGGACCGAAAAACTGTTTTTT. This translates into CASSLEGTEKLFF. The full variable domain, in which reference TRBV5-1 and TRBJ1-4 provide the parts outside the CDR3, is KAGVTQTPRYLIKTRGQQVTLSCSPISGHRSVSWYQQTPGQGLQFLFEYFSETQRNKGNFPGRFSGRQFSNSRSEMNVSTLELGDSALYLCASSLEGTEKLFFGSGTQLSVL.

V is TRBV6-6 and J is TRBJ2-7; 14 positions match TRBD2. Losses at the gene ends were 6 bases for V and 5 bases for J; bases not matched to a gene: 3. The germline V gene encodes CDR1 MNHNY and CDR2 SVGAGI (reference sequence). This CDR3 region has 14 residues. CDR3 in amino acids: CASSLGLAGDEQYF. CDR3 DNA sequence: TGTGCCAGCAGCCTGGGACTAGCGGGGGACGAGCAGTACTTC.

J is TRBJ1-3 and V is TRBV4-1, with D possibly matching TRBD1 (5 bases). Trimming removed 4 bases at V and 0 bases at J, with 10 bases between. The length of the CDR3 is 15 residues. Germline V lookup: CDR1 MGHRA, CDR2 YSYEKL. The DNA for the CDR3 is TGCGCCAGCAGCCGGGGGGAAACCTCTGGAAACACCATATATTTT. It translates to CASSRGETSGNTIYF.

CDR3 sequence reads: CASSVGLNSGNTIYF. The DNA for the CDR3 is TGTGCCAGCAGTGTCGGACTGAACTCTGGAAACACCATATATTTT. The V and J genes are TRBV2 and TRBJ1-3; D unclear. The CDR3 extends over 15 amino acids. Germline CDR1 SNHLY, CDR2 FYNNEI. V lost 4 bases, J lost 0 bases, and 10 bases lay in between.

The chain has TRBV30 and TRBJ1-6; D not resolved. There are 12 residues in the CDR3. The V end was cut by 3 bases, the J end by 10 bases, with 10 bases between. The germline V gene encodes CDR1 GTSNPN and CDR2 SVGIG (reference sequence). The CDR3 nucleotides are TGTGCCTGGAGAGAATCCGCGTCACCCCTCCACTTT. It is translated as CAWRESASPLHF.

The chain recombines TRBV19 with TRBJ1-1, with D possibly being TRBD1 (6 bases). V gave up 5 bases and J gave up 1 base, with 14 bases separating them. The germline CDR1 and CDR2 sequences are LNHDA and SQIVND (reference sequence). The length of the CDR3 is 15 residues. In nucleotides, the CDR3 is TGTGCCAGTAGTCGGCGAGGGGGGGCGAACACTGAAGCTTTCTTT. Protein: CASSRRGGANTEAFF.